A single sample is the source of the 12 T cell receptor beta chains below, sequenced in a study of T cells in Graves' hyperthyroidism and ophthalmopathy. TCR beta CDR3 regions were amplified from RNA. First-round RT-PCR targeting the TCR CDR3 was performed with the HTBI primer set. TCRdb itself ran the multiplex PCR reads through MiXCR, one entry per CDR3 protein. The sample has 450,000 to 600,000 distinct CDR3 sequences; 12% to 15% are singletons. Input material: blood. Every receptor here comes from a woman aged 35 to 49 with Graves' hyperthyroidism.

This clonotype was seen many times. The V call is TRBV27, the J call TRBJ2-7, with D perhaps being TRBD1 or TRBD2 (5 bases each). V lost 6 bases to trimming and J lost 6 bases, with 15 bases between them. The CDR3 runs 13 residues. The V gene's germline CDR1 is MNHEY and CDR2 SMNVEV (reference sequence). The CDR3 sequence: CASSFGALLEQYF. The CDR3, as DNA: TGTGCCAGCAGCTTCGGGGCCCTCCTCGAGCAGTACTTC.

This clonotype was seen repeatedly, ten times or more. The gene calls are TRBV28 and TRBJ1-6; D not resolved. V was trimmed by 4 bases and J by 5 bases, leaving 3 bases between them. Germline-derived CDR1 and CDR2 are MDHEN and SYDVKM. This CDR3 comprises 12 residues. CDR3 residues: CASSSHNSPLHF. The DNA of the CDR3 is TGTGCCAGCAGTTCGCATAATTCACCCCTCCACTTT.

The table lists this clonotype with many counts. The chain couples TRBV7-8 to TRBJ1-5; a possible D gene is TRBD1 (5 bases). The ends were cut back, 1 base at V and 11 bases at J, with 15 bases in the middle. CDR3 size: 14 residues. Germline lookup yields CDR1 SGHVS and CDR2 FQNEAQ. CDR3 coding DNA: TGTGCCAGCAGCTTAGTGTTCGGGACTGGGGCCCAGCATTTT. Protein product: CASSLVFGTGAQHF.

This clonotype has ten or more counts. The chain is built from TRBV30 and TRBJ1-2; 7 bases match TRBD1. Germline V lookup: CDR1 GTSNPN, CDR2 SVGIG (reference sequence). The CDR3 sequence is 14 residues long. J lost 4 bases, V lost 7 bases, and 12 bases had no gene match. The CDR3 bases are TGTGCCTCCCTGGGACAGACCGGGACCTATGGCTACACCTTC. The encoded protein is CASLGQTGTYGYTF.

This clonotype was observed many times. The chain is built from TRBV6-1 and TRBJ2-2; 10 bases are shared with TRBD1. This CDR3 region has 14 residues. V dropped 8 bases and J dropped 7; count of bases not matched to a gene: 7. Germline-derived CDR1 and CDR2 are MNHNS and SASEGT. CDR3 sequence (DNA): TGTGCCAGCGCGGGACAGGGGTCAGGCGGGGAGCTGTTTTTT. Amino acids: CASAGQGSGGELFF.

At least ten counts were recorded for this clonotype. The V and J genes are TRBV7-8 and TRBJ2-7; D may be TRBD1 (5 bases). The CDR3 sequence is 15 residues long. CDR1 is SGHVS and CDR2 is FQNEAQ in the germline V gene. V was pared by 2 bases and J by 0 bases, with 11 bases between. CDR3 DNA: TGTGCCAGCAGCTTACTGGTCGACAGCTCCTACGAGCAGTACTTC. Protein product: CASSLLVDSSYEQYF. The full variable domain, with the rest looked up from reference TRBV7-8 and TRBJ2-7, is GAGVSQSPRYKVAKRGQDVALRCDPISGHVSLFWYQQALGQGPEFLTYFQNEAQLDKSGLPSDRFFAERPEGSVSTLKIQRTQQEDSAVYLCASSLLVDSSYEQYFGPGTRLTVT.

Ten or more counts support this clonotype. The chain carries TRBV27 and TRBJ2-7, with a possible D match to TRBD2 (6 bases). In germline, CDR1 is MNHEY, CDR2 SMNVEV (reference sequence). Trimming shortened V by 1 base and J by 3 bases, and 16 bases separated the two germline ends. The CDR3 is made up of 16 amino acids. The CDR3 coding sequence is TGTGCCAGCAGTTTATTCGGATCCGGGGGAAGCTACGAGCAGTACTTC. Its protein product is CASSLFGSGGSYEQYF.

This clonotype appeared a few times. The chain couples TRBV3-1 to TRBJ2-7; D is perhaps TRBD1 (6 bases). Germline CDR1 reads LGHDT; CDR2 reads YNNKEL (reference sequence). The CDR3 extends over 15 amino acids. Deletions cut 1 base from V and 4 bases from J, with 14 bases between. DNA for the CDR3: TGTGCCAGCAGCCAAGGGCCGGACAGACTATACGAGCAGTACTTC. Translating gives CASSQGPDRLYEQYF.

On this clonotype: One base away lies a much larger clone, so this may be a sequencing read error. The chain uses TRBV28 and TRBJ2-7; D gene unclear. This CDR3 comprises 17 residues. The V end was cut by 6 bases, the J end by 0 bases, with 21 bases between. Germline V lookup: CDR1 MDHEN, CDR2 SYDVKM. Written as DNA, the CDR3 is TGTGCCAGCAGGCCATACAGAAATTACTTTAGCTCCTACGAGCAGTACTTC. Encoded protein: CASRPYRNYFSSYEQYF.

Many counts were recorded for this clonotype. V is TRBV30 and J is TRBJ2-7, with 9 bases that match TRBD1. This CDR3 is built from 15 residues. Unmatched junction bases numbered 8, after V lost 0 bases and J lost 5 bases. Germline V gives CDR1 GTSNPN, CDR2 SVGIG (reference sequence). The CDR3 loop reads CAWSVQGQGPHEQYF. As DNA, the CDR3 is TGTGCCTGGAGTGTACAGGGACAGGGACCCCACGAGCAGTACTTC.

This clonotype was observed a few times. A read error is possible here, since a much larger clone lies one base away. The chain couples TRBV27 to TRBJ2-7, with D unresolved. The length of the CDR3 is 14 residues. CDR1 is MNHEY and CDR2 is SMNVEV in the germline V gene (reference sequence). CDR3 sequence (DNA): TGTGCCAGCAGTTTATCGCCCTACTCCTACGGGCAGTACTTC. It specifies CASSLSPYSYGQYF.

There are many counts of this clonotype. The chain is built from TRBV28 and TRBJ2-3; TRBD2 agrees at 9 bases. In germline, CDR1 is MDHEN, CDR2 SYDVKM. CDR3 length: 17 residues. With 4 bases clipped from V and 2 bases from J, the junction kept 10 bases outside the gene matches. The CDR3 DNA reads as TGTGCCAGCAGTTCGTCGGTTAGCGGGGGTTACACAGATACGCAGTATTTT. Residues: CASSSSVSGGYTDTQYF. The complete variable domain, with remaining parts taken from reference TRBV28 and TRBJ2-3, reads DVKVTQSSRYLVKRTGEKVFLECVQDMDHENMFWYRQDPGLGLRLIYFSYDVKMKEKGDIPEGYSVSREKKERFSLILESASTNQTSMYLCASSSSVSGGYTDTQYFGPGTRLTVL.